A single sample gave rise to the 26 T cell receptor beta chains below, sequenced in a study of T cells in Graves' hyperthyroidism and ophthalmopathy (dated 2019 in TCRdb). The method behind the library was multiplex PCR. The sequencer listed for this sample is Illumina HiSeq 2000. The TCR beta CDR3 regions were amplified from RNA transcripts. A first-round RT-PCR of the TCR CDR3 used the HTBI primer set with the Qiagen OneStep RT-PCR kit. Using fastp at Q25 and MiXCR, TCRdb reprocessed the public reads and kept productive beta chains. For every CDR3 protein sequence, its rows merge into one entry that carries the most common genes and DNA. The sample table lists about 400,000 distinct CDR3 sequences, just under 15% of them with a count of one. The ten top clones hold less than 35% of the sample. The sequenced sample was blood. These receptors came from a woman aged 25 to 39 with Graves' hyperthyroidism.

This clonotype turned up a few times. The chain links TRBV5-1 to TRBJ2-1; D perhaps matches TRBD2 (5 bases). The V gene's germline CDR1 is SGHRS and CDR2 YFSETQ. V lost 0 bases and J lost 5, with 15 bases in between. The CDR3 runs to 16 residues. CDR3 DNA sequence: TGCGCCAGCAGCTTGGGGGTTGAGCGGAGCCACAATGAGCAGTTCTTC. Amino acid sequence: CASSLGVERSHNEQFF.

The table lists this clonotype with many counts. This chain joins TRBV24-1 and TRBJ1-2, with D perhaps matching TRBD1 (6 bases). V was clipped by 3 bases and J by 6 bases, with 13 bases between them. Looked up from germline, CDR1 is KGHDR and CDR2 is SFDVKD. The CDR3 loop spans 14 amino acids. The CDR3 DNA follows: TGTGCCACCAGTGATCCGGACAGTACACATGGCTACACCTTC. It translates to CATSDPDSTHGYTF.

This clonotype was seen ten or more times. CDR3 sequence: CASRGDLYEQYF. For the CDR3, the DNA is TGTGCCAGCAGAGGGGACCTCTACGAGCAGTACTTC. V gene TRBV12-3 or TRBV12-4 combines with J gene TRBJ2-7; possibly TRBD1 or TRBD2 for D (5 bases each). The V end was cut by 6 bases, the J end by 3 bases, with 9 bases between. This CDR3 is built from 12 residues.

In regard to this clonotype: This may arise from a read error, as a much more abundant clone is one base away. The gene calls are TRBV7-9 and TRBJ2-7; tentatively, D is TRBD1 (6 bases). The DNA end is a closer match to TRBJ2-1, so the J assignment may be wrong. The CDR3 has 14 amino acids. Germline V gene lookup returns CDR1 SEHNR and CDR2 FQNEAQ (reference sequence). The CDR3 protein is CASSTYRDPYEQFF. In DNA, the CDR3 is TGTGCCAGCAGCACATACAGGGATCCCTACGAGCAGTTCTTC.

This clonotype came up a few times. This chain links TRBV7-2 with TRBJ2-7; 7 bases agree with TRBD2. Matching the DNA end better, TRBJ2-1 makes the J call doubtful. The CDR3 sequence is 13 residues long. Per germline, CDR1 SGHTA and CDR2 FQGNSA. Here the CDR3 DNA reads TGTGCCAGCAGCTTAAGCCTAGCGGACGAGCAGTTCTTC. It codes for CASSLSLADEQFF.

The V call is TRBV24-1, the J call TRBJ1-2; 8 nucleotides match TRBD1. The germline CDR1 and CDR2 sequences are KGHDR and SFDVKD. The CDR3 loop spans 15 amino acids. After removal of 1 base from V and 4 bases from J, the junction contained 4 bases not matched to a gene. CDR3 loop: CATSDFRTGSYGYTF. The CDR3 nucleotides read TGTGCCACCAGTGATTTCCGGACAGGGTCCTATGGCTACACCTTC.

The J gene is TRBJ1-5, the V gene TRBV10-3; D gene uncertain. The V and J ends lost 0 bases and 4 bases respectively, with 7 bases between them. The V gene's germline CDR1 is ENHRY and CDR2 SYGVKD. The CDR3 totals 14 residues. The CDR3 sequence: CAISESITNQPQHF. The CDR3 nucleotides are TGTGCCATCAGTGAGTCGATAACGAATCAGCCCCAGCATTTT.

This clonotype came up many times. The DNA of the CDR3 is TGTGCCAGCAGCCAATCTAGCTCCTACGAGCAGTACTTC. Protein product: CASSQSSSYEQYF. The chain is built from TRBV3-1 and TRBJ2-7; D not certain. The CDR3 runs 13 residues. Looked up from germline, CDR1 is LGHDT and CDR2 is YNNKEL (reference sequence). The V end was cut by 2 bases, the J end by 0 bases, with 5 bases between.

This clonotype was observed at least ten times. The chain employs TRBV3-1 and TRBJ2-1; TRBD2 aligns across 8 bases. Unmatched junction bases numbered 17, after V lost 1 base and J lost 9 bases. This CDR3 spans 18 amino acids. The germline gives CDR1 LGHDT, CDR2 YNNKEL (reference sequence). CDR3 bases: TGTGCCAGCAGCCAAGCTCCGAGCGGGAGTCCTCTGTATACTGAGCAGTTCTTC. It specifies CASSQAPSGSPLYTEQFF.

This clonotype was seen at least ten times. The chain has TRBV27 and TRBJ2-2; tentatively, D is TRBD2 (6 bases). Germline values: CDR1 MNHEY, CDR2 SMNVEV (reference sequence). The CDR3 length is 14 residues. Trimming stripped 7 bases from V and 6 bases from J, with 15 bases between. As DNA, the CDR3 is TGTGCCAGCACGCCTTGGGGGGTAGCCGGGGAGCTGTTTTTT. Encoded protein: CASTPWGVAGELFF.

This clonotype was detected ten times or more. The CDR3 loop reads CASSLGVYNEQFF. The DNA for the CDR3 is TGTGCCAGCAGTTTGGGGGTCTACAATGAGCAGTTCTTC. The V and J genes are TRBV6-1 and TRBJ2-1; D possibly uses TRBD1 or TRBD2 (5 bases each). This CDR3 has 13 residues. With 5 bases removed from V and 3 bases from J, the gap between germline ends came to 8 bases. CDR1 MNHNS and CDR2 SASEGT come from the germline V gene.

Note on this clonotype: This may arise from a read error, as a much more abundant clone is one base away. The CDR3 region is CAISESTGSAGAFF. DNA for the CDR3: TGTGCCATCAGTGAGTCAACCGGGAGCGCTGGAGCTTTCTTT. The chain links TRBV10-3 to TRBJ1-1, with D uncertain. The germline V gene encodes CDR1 ENHRY and CDR2 SYGVKD. The length of the CDR3 is 14 residues. Trimming shortened V by 0 bases and J by 10 bases, and 15 bases separated the two germline ends.

The sample holds a few counts of this clonotype. V and J are TRBV3-1 and TRBJ2-7; TRBD2 matches 8 bases. The V gene's germline CDR1 is LGHDT and CDR2 YNNKEL (reference sequence). The CDR3 length is 16 residues. After removal of 4 bases from V and 0 bases from J, the junction contained 8 bases not matched to a gene. DNA for the CDR3: TGTGCCAGCAGCCGAAAACTAGCGGCTGGCTCCTACGAGCAGTACTTC. Translation: CASSRKLAAGSYEQYF.

This clonotype was seen ten or more times. The rearrangement links TRBV6-1 to TRBJ2-5; 9 nucleotides align to TRBD2. V lost 6 bases to trimming and J lost 6 bases; unmatched junction nucleotides: 8. This CDR3 is built from 14 residues. Per the germline V gene, CDR1 is MNHNS and CDR2 is SASEGT. Here the CDR3 DNA reads TGTGCCAGCAGCGCGGTGAGCGGGAGGAAGACCCAGTACTTC. The encoded protein is CASSAVSGRKTQYF.

With regard to this clonotype: A read error may be the cause here, since a much bigger clone is one base away. The rearrangement links TRBV10-3 to TRBJ2-5; D is unclear. Per germline, CDR1 ENHRY and CDR2 SYGVKD. The CDR3 loop spans 12 amino acids. The CDR3 nucleotides are TGTGCCATCAGCAGTATGCAAGAGACCCGGTACTTC. Protein sequence: CAISSMQETRYF.

This clonotype was counted many times. The gene calls are TRBV28 and TRBJ2-3; 14 nucleotides align to TRBD2. The CDR3 is 18 amino acids. V shed 7 bases and J 0 bases; nucleotides not matched to a gene: 9. Germline values: CDR1 MDHEN, CDR2 SYDVKM. CDR3 DNA sequence: TGTGCCAGCACCACCGGGACTAGCGGGAGCCCCAGCACAGATACGCAGTATTTT. Translation: CASTTGTSGSPSTDTQYF. Complete variable domain (other parts from reference TRBV28 and TRBJ2-3): DVKVTQSSRYLVKRTGEKVFLECVQDMDHENMFWYRQDPGLGLRLIYFSYDVKMKEKGDIPEGYSVSREKKERFSLILESASTNQTSMYLCASTTGTSGSPSTDTQYFGPGTRLTVL.

In its sample, this clonotype was seen a few times. The J gene is TRBJ2-2, the V gene TRBV10-3; D gene uncertain. CDR1 ENHRY and CDR2 SYGVKD come from the germline V gene. Trimming left V 10 bases short and J 2 bases short, with 5 bases between. This CDR3 has 11 amino acids. In DNA, the CDR3 is TGTGCCACCCTAAACACCGGGGAGCTGTTTTTT. Translating it yields CATLNTGELFF.

V usage is TRBV29-1 and J usage is TRBJ2-3; D remains ambiguous. Trimming cost V 3 bases and J 4 bases, with 11 bases left between them. The CDR3 consists of 13 residues. The V gene's germline CDR1 is SQVTM and CDR2 ANQGSEA. The CDR3 here is CSVEFLDPDTQYF. Written as DNA, the CDR3 is TGCAGCGTTGAGTTTCTAGACCCAGATACGCAGTATTTT.

This clonotype appeared a few times. CDR3 amino acids: CSVVSVETYEQYF. The DNA for the CDR3 is TGCAGCGTTGTCAGCGTCGAGACCTACGAGCAGTACTTC. V and J are TRBV29-1 and TRBJ2-7, with D unresolved. Germline CDR1 reads SQVTM; CDR2 reads ANQGSEA. The CDR3 extends over 13 amino acids. V lost 4 bases, J lost 2 bases, and 12 bases lay in between.

Many counts were recorded for this clonotype. In nucleotides, the CDR3 is TGCAGTGCTTCTCACCTCCCCGGGAGGCGGGTCTACGAGCAGTACTTC. Amino acid sequence: CSASHLPGRRVYEQYF. The V and J genes are TRBV20-1 and TRBJ2-7, with 7 nucleotides matching TRBD2. Germline-derived CDR1 and CDR2 are DFQATT and SNEGSKA (reference sequence). This CDR3 has 16 amino acids. J gave up 3 bases and V 5 bases, and 16 bases lay outside the gene matches.

This clonotype was found many times. This sequence joins TRBV28 and TRBJ1-1; possibly TRBD1 for D (5 bases). CDR1 is MDHEN and CDR2 is SYDVKM in the germline V gene. Trimming left V 4 bases short and J 3 bases short, with 12 bases between. The CDR3 has 14 residues. CDR3 amino acids: CASSSPGRDTEAFF. The DNA of the CDR3 is TGTGCCAGCAGTTCCCCAGGGAGGGACACTGAAGCTTTCTTT.

This clonotype was counted between two and nine times. J is TRBJ2-3 and V is TRBV24-1; D might be TRBD2 (6 bases). The CDR3 consists of 14 residues. The V end was cut by 5 bases, the J end by 0 bases, with 8 bases between. Germline-derived CDR1 and CDR2 are KGHDR and SFDVKD. CDR3 sequence: CATSGGTSTDTQYF. The CDR3 coding sequence is TGTGCCACCAGTGGCGGGACTAGCACAGATACGCAGTATTTT.

This clonotype was seen only a few times. The chain combines TRBV2 with TRBJ2-7; no clear D gene. Germline CDR1 reads SNHLY; CDR2 reads FYNNEI. CDR3 length: 14 residues. V dropped 1 base and J dropped 2 bases, with 9 bases sitting between them. The CDR3 here is CASSEEVMAYEQYF. The CDR3 DNA is TGTGCCAGCAGTGAAGAGGTGATGGCCTACGAGCAGTACTTC.

The chain is built from TRBV6-1 and TRBJ2-3, with D possibly TRBD1 on 5 matching bases. Per the germline V gene, CDR1 is MNHNS and CDR2 is SASEGT. V gave up 4 bases and J gave up 4 bases, with 15 bases separating them. The CDR3 totals 15 residues. The CDR3 region is CASSGQGARADTQYF. The CDR3 DNA reads TGTGCCAGCAGTGGGCAGGGCGCCCGGGCAGATACGCAGTATTTT.

At least ten counts were recorded for this clonotype. The rearrangement joins TRBV27 to TRBJ2-5; tentative D call: TRBD2 (5 bases). Between the trimmed V and J ends, which lost 5 bases and 5 bases, there was a span of 12 bases. The CDR3 runs 13 residues. Germline V lookup: CDR1 MNHEY, CDR2 SMNVEV (reference sequence). CDR3 sequence: CASSLGGDETQYF. As DNA, the CDR3 is TGTGCCAGCAGTCTAGGAGGCGACGAGACCCAGTACTTC.

The gene calls are TRBV19 and TRBJ2-1; 11 nucleotides match TRBD2. V trimming: 6 bases; J trimming: 8 bases; junction bases outside the gene matches: 9. The CDR3 runs 15 residues. Germline CDR1 LNHDA, CDR2 SQIVND (reference sequence). Here the CDR3 reads CASRAGTSGSYEQFF. CDR3 DNA sequence: TGTGCCAGTAGAGCGGGAACTAGCGGGAGCTATGAGCAGTTCTTC.